Below are 10 T cell receptor beta chains sequenced from a single sample in a study of Graves' ophthalmopathy and Graves' hyperthyroidism. Amplification from RNA transcripts yielded the TCR beta CDR3 regions. HTBI primers primed a first-round RT-PCR, and a second-round multiplex PCR followed. TCRdb re-derived calls from the multiplex PCR reads in MiXCR, one entry per CDR3 protein. Of about 220,000 distinct CDR3 sequences in the sample, 20% to 25% are singletons; the top ten hold about 46%. The specimen was peripheral blood. The receptors originated from a woman between 50 and 59 years old with Graves' ophthalmopathy.

This clonotype showed up many times. The rearrangement links TRBV27 to TRBJ2-1, with 10 positions matching TRBD2. Germline V gives CDR1 MNHEY, CDR2 SMNVEV (reference sequence). CDR3 length: 16 residues. V lost 6 bases to trimming and J lost 4 bases; unmatched junction nucleotides: 9. This CDR3 is CASRSAGGLPYNEQFF. The CDR3 nucleotides read TGTGCCAGCAGATCAGCGGGAGGGCTTCCATACAATGAGCAGTTCTTC.

CDR3 residues: CASSETSGGSYEQYF. The CDR3 nucleotides are TGTGCCAGCAGTGAGACTAGCGGAGGATCCTACGAGCAGTACTTC. The V and J genes are TRBV6-1 and TRBJ2-7, with TRBD2 matching 9 bases. The CDR3 runs 15 residues. Germline assignment: CDR1 MNHNS and CDR2 SASEGT. J gave up 1 base and V 3 bases, and 4 bases lay outside the gene matches.

This clonotype was seen repeatedly, ten times or more. The chain has TRBV12-3 or TRBV12-4 and TRBJ1-1; D gene uncertain. The CDR3 is 13 residues long. V shed 6 bases and J shed 0 bases, with 8 bases lying between them. In nucleotides, the CDR3 is TGTGCCAGCAGGAAGGAGTTGAACACTGAAGCTTTCTTT. It is translated as CASRKELNTEAFF.

This clonotype was recorded at least ten times. The chain has TRBV20-1 and TRBJ1-3; D is uncertain. V lost 5 bases to trimming and J lost 1 base, with 12 bases between them. Germline-derived CDR1 and CDR2 are DFQATT and SNEGSKA (reference sequence). The CDR3 spans 14 residues. The CDR3 spells CSASAVSSGNTIYF. The DNA for the CDR3 is TGCAGTGCTTCGGCCGTAAGTTCTGGAAACACCATATATTTT.

Many counts were recorded for this clonotype. The chain carries TRBV30 and TRBJ2-2; D call uncertain. Germline loops: CDR1 GTSNPN, CDR2 SVGIG (reference sequence). The length of the CDR3 is 14 residues. V was shortened by 4 bases and J by 1 base, with 10 bases between the two germline ends. CDR3 DNA sequence: TGTGCCTGGAACAATTTAGGGAACACCGGGGAGCTGTTTTTT. This sequence encodes CAWNNLGNTGELFF.

This clonotype showed up many times. This chain connects TRBV20-1 to TRBJ2-5; 8 bases line up with TRBD1. Germline values: CDR1 DFQATT, CDR2 SNEGSKA (reference sequence). This CDR3 is built from 13 residues. J gave up 5 bases and V 5 bases, and 7 bases lay outside the gene matches. The CDR3 nucleotides read TGCAGTGCTCCCCGACAGGGGACGGAGACCCAGTACTTC. Translation: CSAPRQGTETQYF.

This chain links TRBV6-5 with TRBJ1-1; TRBD1 matches 9 bases. V was clipped by 5 bases and J by 4 bases; unmatched bases: 5. CDR1 is MNHEY, CDR2 SVGAGI, per germline. The CDR3 consists of 14 residues. The CDR3 protein is CASSHRGRPTEAFF. The CDR3 region has the DNA TGTGCCAGCAGTCACAGGGGGCGGCCCACTGAAGCTTTCTTT.

The rearrangement joins TRBV28 to TRBJ2-7; 10 positions match TRBD1. Per the germline V gene, CDR1 is MDHEN and CDR2 is SYDVKM. The CDR3 runs to 16 residues. The V and J ends lost 5 bases and 1 base, in that order; junction bases with no gene match: 8. The CDR3 protein is CASSPPDRGLSYEQYF. Written as DNA, the CDR3 is TGTGCCAGCAGTCCCCCCGACAGGGGGCTTTCCTACGAGCAGTACTTC. Variable domain in full (rest from reference TRBV28 and TRBJ2-7): DVKVTQSSRYLVKRTGEKVFLECVQDMDHENMFWYRQDPGLGLRLIYFSYDVKMKEKGDIPEGYSVSREKKERFSLILESASTNQTSMYLCASSPPDRGLSYEQYFGPGTRLTVT.

This clonotype occurred many times. The DNA for the CDR3 is TGTGCCAGCAGTTTGAAAAGCGGGAGCGTCACAGATACGCAGTATTTT. Translating it yields CASSLKSGSVTDTQYF. The V and J genes are TRBV12-3 or TRBV12-4 and TRBJ2-3; TRBD2 matches 8 bases. The V and J ends lost 3 bases and 2 bases, in that order; junction bases with no gene match: 7. The length of the CDR3 is 16 residues.

This clonotype came up many times. The V call is TRBV30, the J call TRBJ2-7; 13 bases line up with TRBD2. V was clipped by 2 bases and J by 5 bases; unmatched bases: 6. This CDR3 has 15 amino acids. Germline CDR1 and CDR2: GTSNPN and SVGIG (reference sequence). Here the CDR3 reads CAWSRTSGRNHEQYF. CDR3 bases: TGTGCCTGGAGTCGGACTAGCGGGAGAAACCACGAGCAGTACTTC.